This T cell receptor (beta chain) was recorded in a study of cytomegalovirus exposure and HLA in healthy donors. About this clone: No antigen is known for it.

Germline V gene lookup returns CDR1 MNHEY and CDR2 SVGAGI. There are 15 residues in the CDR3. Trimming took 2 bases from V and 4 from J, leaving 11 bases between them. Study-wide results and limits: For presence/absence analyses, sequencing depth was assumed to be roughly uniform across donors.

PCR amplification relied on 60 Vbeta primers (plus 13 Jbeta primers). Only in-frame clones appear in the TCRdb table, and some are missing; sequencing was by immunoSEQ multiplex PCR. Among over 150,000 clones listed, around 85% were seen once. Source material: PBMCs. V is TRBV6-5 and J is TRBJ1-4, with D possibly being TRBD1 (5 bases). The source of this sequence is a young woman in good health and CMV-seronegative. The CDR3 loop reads CASSYLGQSNEKLFF. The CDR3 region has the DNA TGTGCCAGCAGTTACCTTGGACAAAGTAATGAAAAACTGTTTTTT.